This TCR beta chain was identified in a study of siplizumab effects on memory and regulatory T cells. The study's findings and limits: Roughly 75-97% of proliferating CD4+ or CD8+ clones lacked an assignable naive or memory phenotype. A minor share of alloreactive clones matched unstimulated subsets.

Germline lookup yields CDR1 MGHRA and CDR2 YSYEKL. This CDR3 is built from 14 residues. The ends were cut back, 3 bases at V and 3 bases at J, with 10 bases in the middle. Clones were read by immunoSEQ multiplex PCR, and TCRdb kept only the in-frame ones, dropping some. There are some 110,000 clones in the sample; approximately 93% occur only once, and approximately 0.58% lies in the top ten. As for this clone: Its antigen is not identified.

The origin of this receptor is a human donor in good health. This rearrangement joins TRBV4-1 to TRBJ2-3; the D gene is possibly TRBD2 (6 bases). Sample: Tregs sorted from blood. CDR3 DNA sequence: TGCGCCAGCAGCCACCCCGGGGGAACAGATACGCAGTATTTT. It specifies CASSHPGGTDTQYF.